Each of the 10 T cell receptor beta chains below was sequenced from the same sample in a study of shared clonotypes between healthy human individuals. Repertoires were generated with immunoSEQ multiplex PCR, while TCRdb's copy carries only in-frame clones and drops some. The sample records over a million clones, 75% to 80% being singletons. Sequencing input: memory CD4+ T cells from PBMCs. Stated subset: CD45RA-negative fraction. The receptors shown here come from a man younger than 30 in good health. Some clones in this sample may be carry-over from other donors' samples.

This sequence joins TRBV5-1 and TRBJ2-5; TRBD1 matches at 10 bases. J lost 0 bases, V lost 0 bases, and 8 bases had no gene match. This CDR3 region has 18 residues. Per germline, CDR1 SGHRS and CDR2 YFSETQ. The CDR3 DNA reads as TGCGCCAGCAGCTTGGGAATATCGGGACAGGGGTACCAAGAGACCCAGTACTTC. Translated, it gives CASSLGISGQGYQETQYF. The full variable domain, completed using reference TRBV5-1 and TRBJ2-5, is KAGVTQTPRYLIKTRGQQVTLSCSPISGHRSVSWYQQTPGQGLQFLFEYFSETQRNKGNFPGRFSGRQFSNSRSEMNVSTLELGDSALYLCASSLGISGQGYQETQYFGPGTRLLVL.

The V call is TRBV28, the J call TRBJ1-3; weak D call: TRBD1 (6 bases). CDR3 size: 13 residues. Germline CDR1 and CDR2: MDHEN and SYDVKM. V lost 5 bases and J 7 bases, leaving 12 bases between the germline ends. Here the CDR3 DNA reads TGTGCCAGCAGTCGAGGGGGGCCGAACACCATATATTTT. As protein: CASSRGGPNTIYF.

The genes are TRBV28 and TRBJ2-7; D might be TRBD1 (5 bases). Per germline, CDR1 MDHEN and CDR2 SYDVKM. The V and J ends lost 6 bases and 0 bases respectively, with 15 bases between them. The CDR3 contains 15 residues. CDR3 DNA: TGTGCCAGCAGGGGGCAACAGGTTAGCTCCTACGAGCAGTACTTC. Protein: CASRGQQVSSYEQYF.

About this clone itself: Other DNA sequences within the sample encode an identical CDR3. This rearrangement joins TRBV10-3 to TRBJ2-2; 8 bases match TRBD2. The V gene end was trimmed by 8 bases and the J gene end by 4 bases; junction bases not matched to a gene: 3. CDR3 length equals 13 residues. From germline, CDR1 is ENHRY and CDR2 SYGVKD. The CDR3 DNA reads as TGTGCCATCCGACGGGGGGGCACCGGGGAGCTGTTTTTT. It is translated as CAIRRGGTGELFF.

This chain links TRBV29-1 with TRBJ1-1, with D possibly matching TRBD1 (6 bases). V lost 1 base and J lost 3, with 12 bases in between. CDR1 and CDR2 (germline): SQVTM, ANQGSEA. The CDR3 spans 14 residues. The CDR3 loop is CSVEAWGQDTEAFF. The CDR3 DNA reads TGCAGCGTTGAAGCCTGGGGGCAGGACACTGAAGCTTTCTTT.

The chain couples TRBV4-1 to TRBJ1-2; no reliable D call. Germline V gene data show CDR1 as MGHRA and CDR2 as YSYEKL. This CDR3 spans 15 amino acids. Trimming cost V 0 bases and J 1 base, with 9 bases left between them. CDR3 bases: TGCGCCAGCAGCCAAGATCTTCACCTTAACTATGGCTACACCTTC. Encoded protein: CASSQDLHLNYGYTF.

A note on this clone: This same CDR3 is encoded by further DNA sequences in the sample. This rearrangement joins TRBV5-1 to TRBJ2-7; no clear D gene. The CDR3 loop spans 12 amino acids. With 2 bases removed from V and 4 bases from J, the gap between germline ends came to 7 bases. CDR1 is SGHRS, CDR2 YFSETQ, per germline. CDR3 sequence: CASSFLGYEQYF. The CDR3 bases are TGCGCCAGCAGCTTTCTAGGATACGAGCAGTACTTC.

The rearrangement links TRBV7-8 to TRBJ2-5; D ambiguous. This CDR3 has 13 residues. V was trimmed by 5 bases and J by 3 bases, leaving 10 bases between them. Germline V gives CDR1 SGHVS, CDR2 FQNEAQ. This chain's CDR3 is CASSPAEEETQYF. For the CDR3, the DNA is TGTGCCAGCAGCCCAGCTGAGGAAGAGACCCAGTACTTC.

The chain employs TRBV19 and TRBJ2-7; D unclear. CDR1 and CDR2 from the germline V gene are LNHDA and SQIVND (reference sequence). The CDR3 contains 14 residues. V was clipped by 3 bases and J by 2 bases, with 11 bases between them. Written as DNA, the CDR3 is TGTGCCAGTAGTATTCGCGGAGTACCCTACGAGCAGTACTTC. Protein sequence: CASSIRGVPYEQYF. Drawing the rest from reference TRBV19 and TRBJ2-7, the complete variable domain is DGGITQSPKYLFRKEGQNVTLSCEQNLNHDAMYWYRQDPGQGLRLIYYSQIVNDFQKGDIAEGYSVSREKKESFPLTVTSAQKNPTAFYLCASSIRGVPYEQYFGPGTRLTVT.

The chain's CDR3 is CASSKEDGELFF. In DNA, the CDR3 is TGCGCCAGCAGTAAGGAAGACGGGGAGCTGTTTTTT. This chain uses TRBV5-1 with TRBJ2-2; D is ambiguous. Per germline, CDR1 SGHRS and CDR2 YFSETQ. With 5 bases removed from V and 7 bases from J, the gap between germline ends came to 9 bases. CDR3 length equals 12 residues. Drawing the rest from reference TRBV5-1 and TRBJ2-2, the complete variable domain is KAGVTQTPRYLIKTRGQQVTLSCSPISGHRSVSWYQQTPGQGLQFLFEYFSETQRNKGNFPGRFSGRQFSNSRSEMNVSTLELGDSALYLCASSKEDGELFFGEGSRLTVL.